This T cell receptor (beta chain) was sequenced in a study of blood T cell repertoires in COVID-19. CDR3 length equals 16 residues. Germline CDR1 SGHDT, CDR2 YYEEEE. V shed 1 base and J shed 5 bases, with 15 bases lying between them. In the source study's methods: Cell counts per sample came from amplifying reference gene primers. Sequencing used immunoSEQ multiplex PCR; TCRdb keeps in-frame clones, though not all of them. The DNA gave D and trimming, while V, J and clone size come from that table. The sample contains a few hundred thousand clones, around 85% of which appear only once. Participants reported their clinical history, and cohort assignment relied on those reports. Resolution of symptoms, clearance, or two negative PCRs was present in recovered Cohort 3 donors.

Sequencing was performed on PBMCs or T cells enriched from blood (not recorded which). The chain joins TRBV5-6 to TRBJ2-2; tentative D call: TRBD2 (7 bases). This TCR was sampled from a man younger than 40 who had recovered from COVID-19. CDR3 nucleotides: TGTGCCAGCAGCTTGACGGTAGGGGGGGAGACCGGGGAGCTGTTTTTT. Its protein product is CASSLTVGGETGELFF.